Listed below are T cell receptor beta chains from one sample, sequenced in a study of regulatory T cells in long-lasting Graves disease. MiXCR, run by TCRdb on the multiplex PCR reads, gives a single entry per CDR3 protein. This table has 400,000 to 550,000 distinct CDR3 sequences, just under 15% appearing once. The same sample was also used in a study of T cells in Graves' hyperthyroidism and ophthalmopathy.

The sample here was peripheral blood mononuclear cells (PBMCs), taken at new diagnosis, from a patient treated with antithyroid drugs. These receptors were collected from a woman aged 25 to 39 with Graves disease. The conserved cysteine and the conserved F or W are not part of the CDR3 here. Each record gives: CDR3 protein, J gene, V gene, D gene. A D gene is named only where the DNA matches it firmly.

cdr3_aa: ASSYSAGGPYNEQF
j_call: TRBJ2-1
v_call: TRBV11-2
d_call: TRBD2

cdr3_aa: ACTGTAAYEQY
j_call: TRBJ2-7
v_call: TRBV30
d_call: .

cdr3_aa: ASSQGVGELF
j_call: TRBJ2-2
v_call: TRBV3-1
d_call: .

cdr3_aa: ASSVAREGQGNGYT
j_call: TRBJ1-2
v_call: TRBV9
d_call: TRBD1

cdr3_aa: ATSDPRAQAETQY
j_call: TRBJ2-5
v_call: TRBV24-1
d_call: .

cdr3_aa: ASSLGLAVRLTDTQY
j_call: TRBJ2-3
v_call: TRBV28
d_call: TRBD2

cdr3_aa: ASSRTDNTGELF
j_call: TRBJ2-2
v_call: TRBV3-1
d_call: .

cdr3_aa: ASSPGPQNTEAF
j_call: TRBJ1-1
v_call: TRBV7-8
d_call: .

cdr3_aa: ASSLGGGSGANVLT
j_call: TRBJ2-6
v_call: TRBV7-6
d_call: .

cdr3_aa: ASSPTSGSRGETQY
j_call: TRBJ2-5
v_call: TRBV12-3/TRBV12-4
d_call: TRBD2

cdr3_aa: ASGKGALNTEAF
j_call: TRBJ1-1
v_call: TRBV5-1
d_call: .

cdr3_aa: ASSVGLGSYEQY
j_call: TRBJ2-7
v_call: TRBV9
d_call: TRBD2

cdr3_aa: ATSGLAGYNEQF
j_call: TRBJ2-1
v_call: TRBV24-1
d_call: TRBD2

cdr3_aa: ASSTILGARSTDTQY
j_call: TRBJ2-3
v_call: TRBV5-5
d_call: .

cdr3_aa: ASREFPYDEQF
j_call: TRBJ2-1
v_call: TRBV3-1
d_call: .

cdr3_aa: ATSRDPPGALTGELF
j_call: TRBJ2-2
v_call: TRBV15
d_call: .

cdr3_aa: ASSSPGSGRVNEQF
j_call: TRBJ2-1
v_call: TRBV7-9
d_call: TRBD2

cdr3_aa: SARDNTRTGELF
j_call: TRBJ2-2
v_call: TRBV20-1
d_call: .

cdr3_aa: ASSLSSLANAYNEQF
j_call: TRBJ2-1
v_call: TRBV5-1
d_call: .

cdr3_aa: ASSLSLYQETQY
j_call: TRBJ2-5
v_call: TRBV27
d_call: .

cdr3_aa: ASSTGPTTGYEQY
j_call: TRBJ2-7
v_call: TRBV5-5
d_call: .

cdr3_aa: ASSLPRQGGIQRNEQF
j_call: TRBJ2-1
v_call: TRBV11-2
d_call: TRBD1

cdr3_aa: ASRGTSGSGETQY
j_call: .
v_call: TRBV28
d_call: TRBD2

cdr3_aa: ASSNPRVQPQH
j_call: TRBJ1-5
v_call: TRBV7-2
d_call: .

cdr3_aa: ASSYLTAGYRPTGELF
j_call: TRBJ2-2
v_call: TRBV6-2/TRBV6-3
d_call: .

cdr3_aa: ASSYRIPPNEKLF
j_call: TRBJ1-4
v_call: TRBV11-2
d_call: .

cdr3_aa: ASSLGPEYEQY
j_call: TRBJ2-7
v_call: TRBV5-1
d_call: .

cdr3_aa: SVEGFTELDTQY
j_call: TRBJ2-3
v_call: TRBV29-1
d_call: .

cdr3_aa: ASIKLAGGPVSRREQY
j_call: TRBJ2-7
v_call: TRBV27
d_call: TRBD2

cdr3_aa: ASSRIDRVNEQY
j_call: TRBJ2-7
v_call: TRBV5-1
d_call: TRBD1

cdr3_aa: ASRASWRAGGYT
j_call: TRBJ1-2
v_call: TRBV27
d_call: .

cdr3_aa: ASSGQTGTVYHEQF
j_call: TRBJ2-1
v_call: TRBV2
d_call: TRBD1